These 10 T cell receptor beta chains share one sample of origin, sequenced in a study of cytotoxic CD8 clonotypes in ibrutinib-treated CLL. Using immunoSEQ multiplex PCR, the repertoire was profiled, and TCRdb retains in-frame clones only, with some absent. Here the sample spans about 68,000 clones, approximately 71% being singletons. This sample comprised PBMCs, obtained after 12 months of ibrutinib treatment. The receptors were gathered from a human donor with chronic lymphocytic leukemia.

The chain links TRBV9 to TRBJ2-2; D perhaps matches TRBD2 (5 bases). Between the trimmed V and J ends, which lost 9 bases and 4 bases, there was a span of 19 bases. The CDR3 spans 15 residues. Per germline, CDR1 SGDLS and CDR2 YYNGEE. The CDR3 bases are TGTGCCACCGCGAGCGGACCCTCGGGCACCGGGGAGCTGTTTTTT. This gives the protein CATASGPSGTGELFF. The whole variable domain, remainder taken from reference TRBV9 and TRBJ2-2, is DSGVTQTPKHLITATGQRVTLRCSPRSGDLSVYWYQQSLDQGLQFLIQYYNGEERAKGNILERFSAQQFPDLHSELNLSSLELGDSALYFCATASGPSGTGELFFGEGSRLTVL.

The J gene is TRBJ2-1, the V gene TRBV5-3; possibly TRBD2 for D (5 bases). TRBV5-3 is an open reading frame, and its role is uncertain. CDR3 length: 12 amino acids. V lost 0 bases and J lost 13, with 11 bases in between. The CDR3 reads CARSLGGDPQFF. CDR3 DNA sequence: TGTGCCAGAAGCTTGGGGGGAGATCCCCAGTTCTTC.

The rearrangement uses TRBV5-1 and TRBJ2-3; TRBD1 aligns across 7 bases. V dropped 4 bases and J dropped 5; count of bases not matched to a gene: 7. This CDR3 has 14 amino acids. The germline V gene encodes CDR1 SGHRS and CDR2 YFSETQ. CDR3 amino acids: CASSMSTGIDTQYF. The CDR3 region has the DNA TGCGCCAGCAGCATGTCGACAGGGATAGATACGCAGTATTTT.

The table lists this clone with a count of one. CDR3 coding DNA: TGCGCCAGCAGCCAAGTTACGGGGGGTTGGAATGAGCAGTTCTTC. Translating it yields CASSQVTGGWNEQFF. The chain uses TRBV4-1 and TRBJ2-1; 7 bases align to TRBD2. Per germline, CDR1 MGHRA and CDR2 YSYEKL. This CDR3 comprises 15 residues. The V segment lost 1 base and the J segment 7 bases; nucleotides outside the gene matches: 7.

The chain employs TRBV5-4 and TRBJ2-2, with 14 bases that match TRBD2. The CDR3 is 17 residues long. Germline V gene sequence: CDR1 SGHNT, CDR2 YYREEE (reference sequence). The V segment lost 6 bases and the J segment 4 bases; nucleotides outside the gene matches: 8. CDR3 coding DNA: TGTGCCAGCACCCCAGGGACTAGCGGGGGCGTCACCGGGGAGCTGTTTTTT. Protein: CASTPGTSGGVTGELFF. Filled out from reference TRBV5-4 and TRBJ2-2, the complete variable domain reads ETGVTQSPTHLIKTRGQQVTLRCSSQSGHNTVSWYQQALGQGPQFIFQYYREEENGRGNFPPRFSGLQFPNYSSELNVNALELDDSALYLCASTPGTSGGVTGELFFGEGSRLTVL.

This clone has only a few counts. The CDR3 protein is CASSVSQGVTWGYTF. The CDR3 region has the DNA TGTGCCAGCAGCGTGAGCCAGGGGGTGACTTGGGGCTACACCTTC. This chain joins TRBV11-2 and TRBJ1-2, with 7 positions matching TRBD1. This CDR3 has 15 amino acids. V was pared by 5 bases and J by 8 bases, with 14 bases of the junction left unmatched. From germline, CDR1 is SGHAT and CDR2 FQNNGV.

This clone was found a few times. CDR3 protein: CASSKNMGSSYEQYF. In DNA, the CDR3 is TGTGCCAGCAGCAAGAACATGGGGAGTTCCTACGAGCAGTACTTC. V is TRBV7-8 and J is TRBJ2-7; D possibly corresponds to TRBD2 (5 bases). CDR3 length: 15 residues. The germline V gene encodes CDR1 SGHVS and CDR2 FQNEAQ. Trimming stripped 5 bases from V and 1 base from J, with 15 bases between. The entire variable domain, with the rest obtained from reference TRBV7-8 and TRBJ2-7, is as follows: GAGVSQSPRYKVAKRGQDVALRCDPISGHVSLFWYQQALGQGPEFLTYFQNEAQLDKSGLPSDRFFAERPEGSVSTLKIQRTQQEDSAVYLCASSKNMGSSYEQYFGPGTRLTVT.

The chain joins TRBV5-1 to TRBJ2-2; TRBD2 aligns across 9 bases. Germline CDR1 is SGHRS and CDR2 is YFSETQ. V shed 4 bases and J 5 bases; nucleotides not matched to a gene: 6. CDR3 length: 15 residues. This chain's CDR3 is CASSLGTSWTGELFF. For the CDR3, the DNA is TGCGCCAGCAGCCTCGGGACTAGCTGGACCGGGGAGCTGTTTTTT.

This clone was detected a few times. CDR3 DNA sequence: TGTGCCAGCTCACCGACTAGCGGGCGCATCACAGATACGCAGTATTTT. Translated, it gives CASSPTSGRITDTQYF. This chain links TRBV18 with TRBJ2-3; TRBD2 matches 10 bases. V shed 3 bases and J 2 bases; nucleotides not matched to a gene: 5. CDR1 KGHSH and CDR2 LQKENI come from the germline V gene. The CDR3 runs to 16 residues. The variable domain in full, with the rest retrieved from reference TRBV18 and TRBJ2-3, is NAGVMQNPRHLVRRRGQEARLRCSPMKGHSHVYWYRQLPEEGLKFMVYLQKENIIDESGMPKERFSAEFPKEGPSILRIQQVVRGDSAAYFCASSPTSGRITDTQYFGPGTRLTVL.

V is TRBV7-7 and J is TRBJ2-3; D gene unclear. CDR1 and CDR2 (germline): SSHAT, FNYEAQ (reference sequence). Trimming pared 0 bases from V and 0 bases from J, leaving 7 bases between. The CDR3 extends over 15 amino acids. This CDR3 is CASSLAGSSTDTQYF. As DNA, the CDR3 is TGTGCCAGCAGCTTAGCAGGGTCCAGCACAGATACGCAGTATTTT.